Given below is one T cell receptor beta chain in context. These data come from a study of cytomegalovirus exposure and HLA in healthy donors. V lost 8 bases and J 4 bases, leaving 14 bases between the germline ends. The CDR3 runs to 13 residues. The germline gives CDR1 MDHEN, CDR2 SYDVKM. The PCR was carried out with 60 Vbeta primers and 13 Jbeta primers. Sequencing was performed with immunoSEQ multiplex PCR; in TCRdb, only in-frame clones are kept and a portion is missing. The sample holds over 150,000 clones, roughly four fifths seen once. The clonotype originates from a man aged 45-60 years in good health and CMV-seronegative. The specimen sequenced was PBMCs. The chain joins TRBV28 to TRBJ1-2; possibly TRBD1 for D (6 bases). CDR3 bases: TGTGCCAGCCGAACAGGGCTTGGCTATGGCTACACCTTC. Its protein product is CASRTGLGYGYTF.